Detailed here is one T cell receptor beta chain. This CDR3 comprises 14 residues. Per germline, CDR1 LGHDT and CDR2 YNNKEL (reference sequence). Trimming cost V 0 bases and J 3 bases; bases outside gene matches: 0. Sequencing used immunoSEQ multiplex PCR; TCRdb keeps in-frame clones, though not all of them. The table has roughly 100,000 clones, about 86% seen once. The sample is drawn from a study of blood T cell repertoires in COVID-19. Study context: Acute and convalescent COVID-19 specimens originated in the United States, Italy and Spain.

The sample taken for sequencing was peripheral blood. This receptor was obtained from an elderly woman with active or convalescent COVID-19. The chain is built from TRBV3-1 (or the pseudogene TRBV3-2) and TRBJ1-1, with TRBD1 matching 8 bases. The CDR3, as DNA: TGTGCCAGCAGCCAAGAGACAGGGGACACTGAAGCTTTCTTT. Its translation is CASSQETGDTEAFF.